Reported below is one T cell receptor (beta chain). Its antigen is as yet unknown. The CDR3 consists of 16 residues. Per the germline V gene, CDR1 is MNHNY and CDR2 is SVGAGI (reference sequence). The junction had 4 bases not matched to a gene; V was cut back by 3 bases and J by 1 base. Only in-frame clones appear in the TCRdb table, and some are missing; sequencing was by immunoSEQ multiplex PCR. The data show 200,000 to 250,000 clones, 93% seen once. These data belong to a study of T cell responses to AZD1222 COVID-19 vaccine. Study conclusions and caveats: Increases in Spike-specific TCR breadth and depth were seen after two AZD1222 doses. Just 5 or 6 AZD1222 recipients tested seropositive at baseline.

Sequenced here: peripheral blood, sampled on day 0 of MenACWY control vaccination. The chain couples TRBV6-6 to TRBJ1-1, with 11 bases fitting TRBD1. This sequence originates from an adult in good health. The CDR3, as DNA: TGTGCCAGCAGTTATGGACAGGGGGCTAGGAACACTGAAGCTTTCTTT. Its protein product is CASSYGQGARNTEAFF.